This TCR beta chain originates from a study of cytomegalovirus exposure and HLA in healthy donors. Study context: An earlier analysis found fewer than 120 million unique TCR beta sequences from about 190 million T cells. Early released data comprised 80 million to 90 million unique TCRs from HLA-typed donors. Findings and caveats of the study: More clonal expansion characterized HLA-associated TCR beta chains than equally common others in a later analysis.

Healthy bone marrow donors supplied every sample. The V gene end was trimmed by 3 bases and the J gene end by 6 bases; junction bases not matched to a gene: 4. Germline V gene data show CDR1 as SNHLY and CDR2 as FYNNEI. This CDR3 spans 14 amino acids. Note on this clone: No antigen is known for it.

The PCR made use of 60 Vbeta and 13 Jbeta primers. Using immunoSEQ multiplex PCR, the repertoire was profiled, and TCRdb retains in-frame clones only, with some absent. The table has fewer than 85,000 clones, roughly 88% seen once. V usage is TRBV2 and J usage is TRBJ1-3; 8 bases agree with TRBD1. This clonotype was sampled from a man aged 70-80 years in good health and CMV-seropositive. Specimen: PBMCs. CDR3 nucleotides: TGTGCCAGCAGTGAGCTGGGACAGGCAAACACCATATATTTT. It translates to CASSELGQANTIYF.